These T cell receptor beta chains were read from a single sample in a study of CD8+CD57+ T cells in acquired aplastic anemia. MiXCR, run by TCRdb on the reads, gives a single entry per CDR3 protein. The profile shows roughly 130,000 distinct CDR3 sequences, about half of them singletons. Sequenced material: sorted CD4+, CD8+, or CD8+CD57+ T cells (not recorded which) from PBMCs. The receptors were sampled from a human donor in good health, serving as a control. The CDR3 runs from the conserved cysteine through the conserved F or W. D genes are given only for firm matches. The size entry is marked missing in some rows and otherwise reads once, few, many or a size class.

NA,TRBJ1-1,TRBV7-9,many,CASSLGAGLTEAFF,TGTGCCAGCAGCTTAGGGGCAGGGCTCACTGAAGCTTTCTTT
NA,TRBJ2-2,TRBV3-1,many,CASSRLPGELFF,TGTGCCAGCAGCCGGCTCCCCGGGGAGCTGTTTTTT
TRBD2,TRBJ2-1,TRBV2,NA,CASSSAGGQDEQFF,TGTGCCAGCAGTTCAGCGGGGGGTCAAGATGAGCAGTTCTTC
TRBD1,TRBJ1-1,TRBV9,many,CASTPTPGQGNTEAFF,TGTGCCAGCACCCCCACTCCGGGACAGGGGAACACTGAAGCTTTCTTT
NA,TRBJ1-6,TRBV2,few,CATCDLSGNSPLHF,TGTGCCACCTGTGACTTATCCGGTAATTCACCCCTCCACTTT
NA,TRBJ2-5,TRBV6-5,many,CASSFSVMGEPYF,TGTGCCAGCAGCTTCTCAGTAATGGGGGAACCGTACTTC
NA,TRBJ1-1,TRBV15,NA,CATLSSHLNTEAFF,TGTGCCACCCTTTCCAGCCACTTAAACACTGAAGCTTTCTTT
NA,TRBJ2-3,TRBV2,NA,CASSLEGKDRDTQYF,TGTGCCAGCAGTCTAGAGGGCAAAGATAGAGATACGCAGTATTTT
NA,TRBJ1-1,TRBV20-1,many,CSARDRAGGGAFF,TGCAGTGCTAGAGATAGGGCAGGCGGAGGAGCTTTCTTT
NA,TRBJ1-1,TRBV20-1,few,CSASVGSTEAFF,TGCAGTGCTAGCGTAGGGTCGACTGAAGCTTTCTTT
NA,TRBJ2-5,TRBV18,many,CASSPTRGQETQYF,TGTGCCAGCTCACCAACAAGGGGGCAAGAGACCCAGTACTTC
TRBD1,TRBJ2-1,TRBV19,once,CASIPGQGAHNEQFF,TGTGCCAGTATCCCTGGACAGGGGGCGCACAATGAGCAGTTCTTC
TRBD2,TRBJ2-1,TRBV10-3,NA,CAIRGSREGNEQFF,TGTGCCATCCGAGGGTCGCGGGAGGGCAATGAGCAGTTCTTC
NA,TRBJ1-6,TRBV4-2,NA,CASSRDTGSYNSPLHF,TGTGCCAGCAGCCGGGACACCGGCTCCTATAATTCACCCCTCCACTTT
NA,TRBJ2-3,TRBV10-2,NA,CASSVERYTDTQYF,TGCGCCAGCAGTGTTGAGCGGTACACAGATACGCAGTATTTT
NA,TRBJ1-6,TRBV2,NA,CASGGEGYNSPLHF,TGTGCCAGCGGGGGTGAAGGCTATAATTCACCCCTCCACTTT
NA,TRBJ1-6,TRBV7-2,NA,CASSLAGAGSGPLHF,TGTGCCAGCAGCTTAGCGGGGGCGGGGTCTGGACCCCTCCACTTT
NA,TRBJ2-1,TRBV18,many,CASSLKSHNEQFF,TGTGCCAGCTCACTTAAATCCCACAATGAGCAGTTCTTC
TRBD1,TRBJ2-7,TRBV15,NA,CATSRSTGGEQYF,TGTGCCACCAGCAGATCCACAGGGGGCGAGCAGTACTTC
NA,TRBJ2-6,TRBV6-5,many,CASSSDGSGANVLTF,TGTGCCAGCAGTTCCGACGGGTCTGGGGCCAACGTCCTGACTTTC
TRBD2,TRBJ2-3,TRBV4-1,NA,CASSQRSSGDEQYF,TGCGCCAGCAGCCAAAGGAGTAGCGGGGATGAGCAGTATTTT
NA,TRBJ1-1,TRBV7-9,many,CASSREGQGTEAFF,TGTGCCAGCAGCCGAGAGGGGCAAGGCACTGAAGCTTTCTTT
TRBD1,TRBJ2-7,TRBV29-1,NA,CSVLGQSSYEQYF,TGCAGCGTGCTGGGACAGTCCTCCTACGAGCAGTACTTC
TRBD2,TRBJ2-5,TRBV9,many,CASSVAAGGKEETQYF,TGTGCCAGCAGCGTAGCTGCGGGGGGGAAGGAGGAGACCCAGTACTTC
TRBD2,TRBJ2-5,TRBV7-9,NA,CASSDWEGWETQYF,TGTGCCAGCAGCGATTGGGAGGGTTGGGAGACCCAGTACTTC
NA,TRBJ1-6,TRBV7-9,NA,CASSSGEHNSPLHF,TGTGCCAGCAGCTCGGGGGAACATAATTCACCCCTCCACTTT
TRBD2,TRBJ2-1,TRBV6-1,many,CASSVLSGGSGEQFF,TGTGCCAGCAGTGTTCTTAGCGGGGGAAGTGGTGAGCAGTTCTTC
TRBD1,TRBJ2-7,TRBV4-2,NA,CASSQNGDRGGDEQYF,TGTGCCAGCAGCCAAAATGGTGACAGGGGGGGGGACGAGCAGTACTTC
TRBD1,TRBJ1-6,TRBV6-5,many,CASSYDRDSPLHF,TGTGCCAGCAGTTACGACAGGGATTCACCCCTCCACTTT
NA,TRBJ1-2,TRBV2,NA,CASSGERDYGYTF,TGTGCCAGCAGCGGCGAGAGAGACTATGGCTACACCTTC
NA,TRBJ2-4,TRBV12-3/TRBV12-4,many,CASSPGGPRNIQYF,TGTGCCAGCAGCCCCGGCGGGCCTAGGAACATTCAGTACTTC
NA,TRBJ2-7,TRBV19,NA,CASSATGIKLYEQYF,TGTGCCAGTAGCGCTACAGGGATTAAACTTTACGAGCAGTACTTC
TRBD2,TRBJ2-5,TRBV12-3/TRBV12-4,many,CASSPGGARVETQYF,TGTGCCAGCAGTCCCGGGGGGGCCAGGGTGGAGACCCAGTACTTC
NA,TRBJ2-7,TRBV2,NA,CASSERDTTYEQYF,TGTGCCAGCAGTGAACGGGACACAACCTACGAGCAGTACTTC
NA,TRBJ2-1,TRBV12-3/TRBV12-4,many,CASSPSGVTYNEQFF,TGTGCCAGCAGTCCCTCAGGGGTTACCTACAATGAGCAGTTCTTC
TRBD1,TRBJ2-5,TRBV24-1,few,CATSDGDSQETQYF,TGTGCCACCAGTGATGGGGACAGCCAAGAGACCCAGTACTTC
NA,TRBJ1-3,TRBV27,NA,CASSRKFQPYSGNTIYF,TGTGCCAGCAGCCGAAAGTTCCAACCTTACTCTGGAAACACCATATATTTT
NA,TRBJ2-2,TRBV24-1,NA,CATSRLDGELFF,TGTGCCACCAGTCGGTTGGACGGGGAGCTGTTTTTT
TRBD2,TRBJ2-5,TRBV18,NA,CASSPLHPAGVQETQYF,TGTGCCAGCTCACCCCTGCACCCCGCGGGGGTTCAAGAGACCCAGTACTTC
NA,TRBJ2-7,TRBV10-3,NA,CATAFRDTNYEQYF,TGTGCCACCGCTTTCCGGGACACAAACTACGAGCAGTACTTC
TRBD2,TRBJ2-1,TRBV2,NA,CASRTSVGQFF,TGTGCCAGCAGGACTAGCGTAGGGCAGTTCTTC
NA,TRBJ2-7,TRBV20-1,NA,CSARDRWTDGYEQYF,TGCAGTGCTAGAGATCGGTGGACGGATGGCTACGAGCAGTACTTC
NA,TRBJ1-6,TRBV11-2,many,CASSIKQGPNSPLHF,TGTGCCAGCAGCATCAAACAGGGCCCTAATTCACCCCTCCACTTT
NA,TRBJ2-5,TRBV12-3/TRBV12-4,NA,CASSGQTRETQYF,TGTGCCAGCTCCGGACAGACCCGGGAGACCCAGTACTTC
NA,TRBJ2-7,TRBV12-5,NA,CASGLVRGRRYEQYF,TGTGCTAGTGGTTTGGTACGTGGCCGTCGGTACGAGCAGTACTTC
TRBD1,TRBJ1-4,TRBV25-1,NA,CASSGRTGRNEKLFF,TGTGCCAGTAGTGGACGGACAGGTCGTAATGAAAAACTGTTTTTT
TRBD2,TRBJ2-5,TRBV20-1,many,CSAPGLAGGQGETQYF,TGCAGTGCCCCGGGACTAGCGGGGGGCCAGGGAGAGACCCAGTACTTC
TRBD1,TRBJ1-2,TRBV3-1,many,CASSQPGQGAYYGYTF,TGTGCCAGCAGCCAACCGGGACAGGGGGCTTACTATGGCTACACCTTC
NA,TRBJ1-2,TRBV7-2,many,CASSLASGGPYGYTF,TGTGCCAGCAGCTTAGCCTCTGGAGGCCCCTATGGCTACACCTTC